A selection of T cell receptor beta chains follows, all from one sample in a study of radiation and T cells in renal cell carcinoma. Sequencing used immunoSEQ multiplex PCR; TCRdb keeps in-frame clones, though not all of them. The table has 100,000 to 150,000 clones, 70% to 90% seen once; the top ten hold nearly 6%. The source was blood, collected from a patient whose treatment included radiotherapy and nephrectomy. The receptors come from an older woman with renal cell carcinoma. The CDR3 runs from the conserved cysteine through the conserved F or W.

J: TRBJ2-3
V: TRBV4-3
CDR3: CASSQGHLDDTQYF

J: TRBJ1-1
V: TRBV5-6
CDR3: CASTARTVQNTEAFF

J: TRBJ2-3
V: TRBV5-1
CDR3: CASSLEQVRSTQYF

J: TRBJ1-6
V: TRBV4-3
CDR3: CASSQDKTGVAISPLHF

J: TRBJ2-6
V: TRBV5-5
CDR3: CASSNLGVGANVLTF

J: TRBJ2-7
V: TRBV6-5
CDR3: CASKPRQSYEQYF

J: TRBJ2-7
V: TRBV19
CDR3: CASSLSGTGYYEQYF

J: TRBJ2-7
V: TRBV27
CDR3: CASSRGTGPSYEQYF

J: TRBJ1-1
V: TRBV2
CDR3: CASSGPAVSMNTEAFF

J: TRBJ2-6
V: TRBV21-1
CDR3: CASSLHLKDFLTF

J: TRBJ1-1
V: TRBV19
CDR3: CASSPREGDTEAFF

J: TRBJ2-7
V: TRBV19
CDR3: CASSTTLQGIYEQYF

J: TRBJ2-3
V: TRBV11-2
CDR3: CASSLERGVSDTQYF

J: TRBJ1-4
V: TRBV15
CDR3: CATSGRQYRDEKLFF

J: TRBJ1-5
V: TRBV4-3
CDR3: CASSQDTVGQPQHF

J: TRBJ2-7
V: TRBV5-4
CDR3: CASSSDSTYEQYF

J: TRBJ1-2
V: TRBV21-1
CDR3: CASKTPFGDWNLNNYGYTF

J: TRBJ1-4
V: TRBV15
CDR3: CATSRKGGEPEKLFF

J: TRBJ2-4
V: TRBV6-5
CDR3: CASSYVGGKNIQYF

J: TRBJ2-2
V: TRBV2
CDR3: CASSVQGLVPTGELFF

J: TRBJ2-7
V: TRBV4-1
CDR3: CASSQGDGSYEQYF

J: TRBJ1-4
V: TRBV7-2
CDR3: CASSPHGQGATNEKLFF

J: TRBJ1-5
V: TRBV9
CDR3: CASSVVGNQPQHF

J: TRBJ1-6
V: TRBV29-1
CDR3: CNQQTGRSSPLHF

J: TRBJ1-2
V: TRBV23-1
CDR3: CASSHGGRTYGYTF

J: TRBJ1-2
V: TRBV2
CDR3: CASSEVGASYGYTF

J: TRBJ1-6
V: TRBV30
CDR3: CAWRDRGHPSPLHF

J: TRBJ1-1
V: TRBV28
CDR3: CASSLSGDTEAFF

J: TRBJ2-7
V: TRBV2
CDR3: CATKPGQLPYEQYF

J: TRBJ1-2
V: TRBV15
CDR3: CATSRGRDDGYTF

J: TRBJ1-1
V: TRBV9
CDR3: CASSVVGGAEAFF

J: TRBJ2-7
V: TRBV19
CDR3: CASTNRDRHSEQYF

J: TRBJ2-5
V: TRBV6-1
CDR3: CASGSLAKETQYF

J: TRBJ2-5
V: TRBV7-9
CDR3: CASSHPSGTRGETQYF

J: TRBJ2-5
V: TRBV29-1
CDR3: CSVGGLASQETQYF

J: TRBJ2-3
V: TRBV9
CDR3: CASSVGTASTDTQYF

J: TRBJ2-2
V: TRBV11-1
CDR3: CASSFLAGGSTGELFF

J: TRBJ2-1
V: TRBV6-5
CDR3: CASSPGAGGPYEQFF

J: TRBJ1-4
V: TRBV6-4
CDR3: CASSDRDRVFLSTVATNEKLFF

J: TRBJ1-2
V: TRBV5-1
CDR3: CASSLEGTQYGYTF

J: TRBJ1-3
V: TRBV5-4
CDR3: CASHLGGSGNTIYF

J: TRBJ2-3
V: TRBV18
CDR3: CASSPIIDTQYF

J: TRBJ1-1
V: TRBV7-2
CDR3: CASSLARGTGGEAFF

J: TRBJ1-2
V: TRBV10-3
CDR3: CAISEGRLAKTYGYTF

J: TRBJ2-5
V: TRBV4-3
CDR3: CASSQDGSQGRRETQYF

J: TRBJ2-7
V: TRBV30
CDR3: CAWRWGRANYEQYF

J: TRBJ1-5
V: TRBV21-1
CDR3: CASTPYNAGAGNQPQHF

J: TRBJ2-3
V: TRBV7-6
CDR3: CASSLGQNTDTQYF

J: TRBJ1-3
V: TRBV9
CDR3: CASSEVPGVDGNTIYF

J: TRBJ2-7
V: TRBV11-3
CDR3: CASSLGTGGQQYF

J: TRBJ2-2
V: TRBV7-2
CDR3: CASRYRDRRNTGELFF